This T cell receptor (beta chain) was documented in a study of beta chain features in type 1 diabetes. Expressed TCRB transcripts got sequenced, as all isolated RNA was reverse transcribed. Clones were sequenced by immunoSEQ multiplex PCR, and TCRdb holds only the in-frame ones, with some missing. The table includes hundreds of thousands of clones, roughly 31% detected once. Study-level points and caveats: Researchers report that Type 1 diabetes patients had moderately but significantly shorter TCRB CDR3s across all four CD4+ subsets.

Using CD45RO/CCR7/CD25/CD127/CD95/CD27, CD4+ naive, central memory, regulatory and stem cell-like memory cells were sorted. Unmatched junction bases numbered 6, after V lost 5 bases and J lost 6 bases. Germline assignment: CDR1 GTSNPN and CDR2 SVGIG (reference sequence). CDR3 size: 13 residues. As for this clone: Its antigen is still unknown.

This TCR was sampled from a man aged 18 to 30 in good health. The sequencing input was naive CD4+ T cells from blood. The chain couples TRBV30 to TRBJ1-4, with 7 bases identical to TRBD1. The CDR3 is CAWEKDRDEKLFF. The CDR3, as DNA: TGTGCCTGGGAAAAAGACAGGGATGAAAAACTGTTTTTT.